The 27 T cell receptor beta chains presented below share a single source sample, sequenced in a study of CD8 T cells in acute hepatitis C reinfection. Points from the study as a whole: Overrepresentation in the naive pool did not explain the preferential TRBV04 and TRBV06 usage seen in all groups.

The sample's time point: acute HCV infection, within 168 days of estimated infection date. No in vitro expansion preceded sequencing of these hepatitis C virus-specific cells, which were studied ex vivo. This table comes from immunoSEQ multiplex PCR, and its TCRdb copy is limited to in-frame clones, with some not included. The sample has approximately 4,000 clones; more than 35% are singletons. Sequencing used HCV NS3-1073 tetramer-sorted CD8+ T cells from PBMCs, obtained during acute infection. These receptors all come from a man aged 25 to 40 with chronic hepatitis C.

This clone was detected only a few times. The chain carries TRBV6-6 and TRBJ1-2; 10 bases align to TRBD1. The junction had 5 bases not matched to a gene; V was cut back by 2 bases and J by 2 bases. The CDR3 extends over 16 amino acids. CDR1 is MNHNY, CDR2 SVGAGI, per germline (reference sequence). CDR3: CASSYPDRGLNYGYTF. CDR3 sequence (DNA): TGTGCCAGCAGTTACCCGGACAGGGGGTTAAACTATGGCTACACCTTC.

Notes on this clone: The germline gene is not matched at one end of the junction; a read error may be the cause. This chain links TRBV5-5 with TRBJ2-7; 9 bases are shared with TRBD2. Germline assignment: CDR1 SGHKS and CDR2 YYEKEE (reference sequence). The CDR3 runs to 17 residues. The CDR3 loop is CASSQEPVAGANYEQYF. The CDR3 region has the DNA TGCGCCAGCAGCCAAGAACCGGTAGCGGGGGCCAACTACGAGCAGTACTTC. The whole variable domain, filled in from reference TRBV5-5 and TRBJ2-7, reads DAGVTQSPTHLIKTRGQQVTLRCSPISGHKSVSWYQQVLGQGPQFIFQYYEKEERGRGNFPDRFSARQFPNYSSELNVNALLLGDSALYLCASSQEPVAGANYEQYFGPGTRLTVT.

V is TRBV4-2 and J is TRBJ2-2, with a possible D match to TRBD1 (5 bases). CDR1 and CDR2 from the germline V gene are LGHNA and YNFKEQ. The CDR3 loop spans 17 amino acids. V was trimmed by 0 bases and J by 1 base, leaving 12 bases between them. For the CDR3, the DNA is TGTGCCAGCAGCCAAGAGATAGGTCAGGGGAACACCGGGGAGCTGTTTTTT. This translates into CASSQEIGQGNTGELFF.

V usage is TRBV19 and J usage is TRBJ1-3; D perhaps matches TRBD1 (6 bases). The V and J ends lost 0 bases and 7 bases respectively, with 10 bases between them. Germline V CDR1 and CDR2: LNHDA, SQIVND (reference sequence). This CDR3 is 14 amino acids long. In DNA, the CDR3 is TGTGCCAGTAGTATAGATTTCCAGGGGAACACCATATATTTT. Residues: CASSIDFQGNTIYF.

Points on this clone: Other DNA sequences in the same sample also yield this CDR3. The V and J genes are TRBV4-2 and TRBJ2-7, with 8 bases matching TRBD1. This CDR3 region has 16 residues. Germline CDR1 is LGHNA and CDR2 is YNFKEQ. V lost 0 bases and J lost 2; bases outside the gene matches: 6. CDR3 sequence: CASSQEGTGAPYEQYF. The DNA of the CDR3 is TGTGCCAGCAGCCAAGAGGGGACAGGAGCACCCTACGAGCAGTACTTC.

By frequency in the sample, this clone is large. The chain links TRBV19 to TRBJ1-2; D is undetermined. There are 11 residues in the CDR3. The V gene lost 8 bases and the J gene lost 5 bases, with 9 bases spanning the gap. Per germline, CDR1 LNHDA and CDR2 SQIVND (reference sequence). The CDR3 DNA follows: TGTGCCAGTTCAGACCTTTATGGCTACACCTTC. Protein product: CASSDLYGYTF.

The genes are TRBV2 and TRBJ2-7; 7 nucleotides align to TRBD1. The germline V gene has CDR1 SNHLY and CDR2 FYNNEI. The CDR3 sequence is 16 residues long. V lost 6 bases to trimming and J lost 3 bases; unmatched junction nucleotides: 14. The CDR3 nucleotides read TGTGCCAGCAGCCACACGACCGGGACAGAGGTCTACGAGCAGTACTTC. Encoded protein: CASSHTTGTEVYEQYF.

The chain combines TRBV5-4 with TRBJ1-1; 8 bases line up with TRBD1. This CDR3 contains 17 residues. The germline V gene encodes CDR1 SGHNT and CDR2 YYREEE (reference sequence). V shed 4 bases, J shed 0 bases, and the junction held 11 bases outside the gene matches. The CDR3 DNA reads TGTGCCAGCAGCACCCCGACAGGGGCGTGGATGAACACTGAAGCTTTCTTT. Translating gives CASSTPTGAWMNTEAFF.

This chain joins TRBV4-2 and TRBJ2-1; D gene ambiguous. With 0 bases removed from V and 9 bases from J, the gap between germline ends came to 15 bases. The CDR3 runs to 15 residues. Germline lookup yields CDR1 LGHNA and CDR2 YNFKEQ. The CDR3 coding sequence is TGTGCCAGCAGCCAAGAGCTAGGCCTCTGGGGTGAGCAGTTCTTC. Encoded protein: CASSQELGLWGEQFF.

The rearrangement uses TRBV14 and TRBJ2-1; 8 bases line up with TRBD1. Germline V gives CDR1 SGHDN, CDR2 FVKESK. The junction had 5 bases not matched to a gene; V was cut back by 3 bases and J by 7 bases. The CDR3 loop spans 14 amino acids. The DNA of the CDR3 is TGTGCCAGCAGCCAGCCGGACAGGGATAATGAGCAGTTCTTC. Its translation is CASSQPDRDNEQFF. The complete variable domain, with remaining parts taken from reference TRBV14 and TRBJ2-1, reads EAGVTQFPSHSVIEKGQTVTLRCDPISGHDNLYWYRRVMGKEIKFLLHFVKESKQDESGMPNNRFLAERTGGTYSTLKVQPAELEDSGVYFCASSQPDRDNEQFFGPGTRLTVL.

This chain connects TRBV4-3 to TRBJ2-3, with 10 positions matching TRBD2. The CDR3 contains 14 residues. Germline-derived CDR1 and CDR2 are LGHNA and YSLEER. V lost 4 bases, J lost 14 bases, and 12 bases stayed unmatched. The CDR3 region has the DNA TGCGCCAGCAGCCTTAGCGGGGGGCCCCAGCCGGCGTATTTT. It codes for CASSLSGGPQPAYF.

This clone has a handful of counts. In the same sample, other DNA sequences code for this CDR3. This sequence joins TRBV4-3 and TRBJ2-2; the match to TRBD1 covers 9 bases. This CDR3 has 18 amino acids. The germline CDR1 and CDR2 sequences are LGHNA and YSLEER. V shed 0 bases and J 0 bases; nucleotides not matched to a gene: 5. The CDR3 is CASSQEPTGGTNTGELFF. For the CDR3, the DNA is TGCGCCAGCAGCCAAGAGCCAACAGGGGGCACGAACACCGGGGAGCTGTTTTTT.

The genes are TRBV4-3 and TRBJ1-2, with TRBD1 matching over 7 bases. The germline V gene encodes CDR1 LGHNA and CDR2 YSLEER. The CDR3 runs 17 residues. V was pared by 0 bases and J by 0 bases, with 7 bases of the junction left unmatched. The CDR3 coding sequence is TGCGCCAGCAGCCAAGAGCCAATGGGGACAGCTAACTATGGCTACACCTTC. It yields the protein CASSQEPMGTANYGYTF.

This chain joins TRBV9 and TRBJ1-1, with D tentatively TRBD1 (5 bases). Germline V gene data show CDR1 as SGDLS and CDR2 as YYNGEE. The V end was cut by 0 bases, the J end by 4 bases, with 7 bases between. The CDR3 sequence is 13 residues long. CDR3 sequence: CASSVDGGTEAFF. In DNA, the CDR3 is TGTGCCAGCAGCGTAGATGGGGGCACTGAAGCTTTCTTT.

This clone is deemed medium-sized. The chain links TRBV6-5 to TRBJ2-7; D tentatively reads TRBD1 or TRBD2 (5 bases each). Germline V gene lookup returns CDR1 MNHEY and CDR2 SVGAGI. The CDR3 is made up of 16 amino acids. The ends were cut back, 4 bases at V and 3 bases at J, with 19 bases in the middle. The DNA for the CDR3 is TGTGCCAGCAGTTCCGACGGGGTGGGGGTCTACTACGAGCAGTACTTC. Translated, it gives CASSSDGVGVYYEQYF.

The rearrangement links TRBV6-1 to TRBJ2-1; 8 bases line up with TRBD1. V lost 0 bases, J lost 4 bases, and 8 bases stayed unmatched. CDR1 MNHNS and CDR2 SASEGT come from the germline V gene. There are 17 residues in the CDR3. This chain's CDR3 is CASSEAGYQGAYNEQFF. In DNA form, the CDR3 reads TGTGCCAGCAGTGAAGCAGGTTACCAGGGGGCTTACAATGAGCAGTTCTTC.

On this clone: This sample includes further DNA sequences coding for the same CDR3. The chain links TRBV7-8 to TRBJ2-2; no clear D. This CDR3 spans 15 amino acids. V lost 1 base and J lost 6, with 12 bases in between. Germline CDR1 is SGHVS and CDR2 is FQNEAQ. The CDR3 DNA reads TGTGCCAGCAGCTTAGAGGTTGGAGCGCCCGGGGAGCTGTTTTTT. Translation gives CASSLEVGAPGELFF. Complete variable domain (other parts from reference TRBV7-8 and TRBJ2-2): GAGVSQSPRYKVAKRGQDVALRCDPISGHVSLFWYQQALGQGPEFLTYFQNEAQLDKSGLPSDRFFAERPEGSVSTLKIQRTQQEDSAVYLCASSLEVGAPGELFFGEGSRLTVL.

In this sample, this clone turned up a few times. The sample has other DNA sequences that encode this CDR3 too. The chain is built from TRBV4-3 and TRBJ2-2, with a tentative D call TRBD1 (6 bases). This CDR3 is built from 15 residues. Per germline, CDR1 LGHNA and CDR2 YSLEER. Trimming pared 0 bases from V and 6 bases from J, leaving 11 bases between. In DNA form, the CDR3 reads TGCGCCAGCAGCCAAGAGCCAGGGGCCCCCGGGGAGCTGTTTTTT. Translated, it gives CASSQEPGAPGELFF.

This clone is classed as medium-sized. The genes are TRBV10-1 and TRBJ1-1; D may be TRBD1 (5 bases). The germline V gene has CDR1 WNHNN and CDR2 SYGVQD (reference sequence). The length of the CDR3 is 14 residues. Between the trimmed V and J ends, which lost 2 bases and 1 base, there was a span of 8 bases. The CDR3 protein is CASSEAGTNTEAFF. The CDR3 DNA reads as TGCGCCAGCAGTGAGGCAGGGACGAACACTGAAGCTTTCTTT.

Note on this clone: The sample carries other DNA sequences with the same CDR3. This chain connects TRBV7-2 to TRBJ2-2; D gene unclear. The CDR3 runs 15 residues. With 1 base removed from V and 6 bases from J, the gap between germline ends came to 12 bases. Germline V lookup: CDR1 SGHTA, CDR2 FQGNSA. CDR3 in amino acids: CASSLEPGAPGELFF. The CDR3 DNA is TGTGCCAGCAGCTTAGAGCCTGGCGCACCCGGGGAGCTGTTTTTT.

A word on this clone: Other DNA sequences in this specimen translate into the identical CDR3. The V and J genes are TRBV2 and TRBJ2-2; perhaps TRBD1 as D (6 bases). CDR1 and CDR2 (germline): SNHLY, FYNNEI. Trimming took off 4 bases at V and 8 bases at J, with 11 bases between the two ends. The CDR3 covers 13 residues. This chain's CDR3 is CASSVPGTGELFF. In nucleotides, the CDR3 is TGTGCCAGCAGTGTCCCCGGGACAGGGGAGCTGTTTTTT.

The V call is TRBV4-2, the J call TRBJ2-7; a weak D match, TRBD2 (6 bases). Trimming cost V 0 bases and J 0 bases, with 15 bases left between them. The CDR3 contains 17 residues. CDR1 is LGHNA and CDR2 is YNFKEQ in the germline V gene. The CDR3 loop is CASSQEVGTGASYEQYF. DNA of the CDR3: TGTGCCAGCAGCCAAGAGGTAGGGACGGGAGCCTCCTACGAGCAGTACTTC.

Written as DNA, the CDR3 is TGTGCCAGCCAGTCCCCCACAGGGGAGCACTATGGCTACACCTTC. As protein: CASQSPTGEHYGYTF. This chain connects TRBV2 to TRBJ1-2, with 7 bases identical to TRBD1. The germline gives CDR1 SNHLY, CDR2 FYNNEI. The ends lost 8 bases at V and 3 bases at J; junction bases unmatched: 12. This CDR3 is built from 15 residues.

The chain recombines TRBV11-2 with TRBJ2-2; TRBD2 might be the D (6 bases). Trimming removed 4 bases at V and 0 bases at J, with 15 bases between. This CDR3 has 17 residues. Germline CDR1 and CDR2: SGHAT and FQNNGV. The DNA of the CDR3 is TGTGCCAGCAGCTCTGAGCCGGGAGCTTCGAACACCGGGGAGCTGTTTTTT. As protein: CASSSEPGASNTGELFF.

This chain connects TRBV6-1 to TRBJ2-5; 7 bases fit TRBD1. This CDR3 comprises 14 residues. Germline lookup yields CDR1 MNHNS and CDR2 SASEGT. J lost 5 bases, V lost 4 bases, and 7 bases had no gene match. CDR3 sequence: CASSATGAWETQYF. The CDR3 DNA sequence: TGTGCCAGCAGTGCAACAGGGGCCTGGGAGACCCAGTACTTC.

The chain carries TRBV11-2 and TRBJ2-5; a weak D match, TRBD2 (5 bases). V was clipped by 4 bases and J by 3 bases, with 12 bases between them. Looked up from germline, CDR1 is SGHAT and CDR2 is FQNNGV. The CDR3 is 14 amino acids. The CDR3 region has the DNA TGTGCCAGCAGCTCGGTAGCAGCGGAAGAGACCCAGTACTTC. Translated, it gives CASSSVAAEETQYF.

This clone was recorded only once. The V call is TRBV10-2, the J call TRBJ2-1; 7 bases are shared with TRBD2. V trimming: 6 bases; J trimming: 4 bases; junction bases outside the gene matches: 21. This CDR3 is built from 19 residues. Germline loops: CDR1 WSHSY, CDR2 SAAADI. The CDR3 is CASSGVAGEFPSGYNEQFF. The DNA of the CDR3 is TGCGCCAGCAGCGGGGTTGCGGGAGAGTTCCCGAGCGGTTACAATGAGCAGTTCTTC.